The rows below give T cell receptor beta chains drawn from one sample of a study of blood T cells in healthy people across ages. From the 5' RACE reads, TCRdb called clonotypes with MiXCR, one entry per CDR3 protein. The table lists some 1,000,000 distinct CDR3 sequences, around 25% of them singletons. The same data also contributed to another study, on T cells of mothers and their children.

Sequenced input: blood. These TCRs come from a girl aged 2-10 years in good health. Both conserved end residues are part of each CDR3. The D gene is left open where the match is weak. The size of a clone is reported for some rows only, either as once, few or many, or as a class for expanded clones.

- | TRBJ2-1 | TRBV7-3 | 13 | TRBD2 | CASSPSGINEQFF | TGTGCCAGCAGCCCAAGCGGGATCAATGAGCAGTTCTTC
- | TRBJ2-1 | TRBV2 | 15 | - | CASRGTPSSYNEQFF | TGTGCCAGCAGAGGGACACCCAGCTCCTACAATGAGCAGTTCTTC
few | TRBJ2-7 | TRBV12-3/TRBV12-4 | 15 | - | CASGSKDGRLYEQYF | TGTGCCAGCGGTTCAAAGGACGGGAGACTTTACGAGCAGTACTTC
- | TRBJ2-4 | TRBV20-1 | 16 | - | CSAPPLPGWNVNIQYF | TGCAGTGCGCCCCCGCTCCCAGGGTGGAACGTAAACATTCAGTACTTC
- | TRBJ2-3 | TRBV29-1 | 13 | - | CSVREIGTDTQYF | TGCAGCGTTAGGGAAATCGGCACAGATACGCAGTATTTT
- | TRBJ2-3 | TRBV12-2 | 18 | - | CASRWAPQREGCSDTQYF | TGTGCAAGTCGCTGGGCCCCCCAGCGGGAGGGATGCTCAGATACGCAGTATTTT
few | TRBJ1-2 | TRBV7-9 | 15 | - | CASSLRGETVYGYAF | TGTGCCAGCAGCTTGAGGGGTGAGACGGTCTATGGCTACGCCTTC
once | TRBJ2-1 | TRBV2 | 11 | - | CASRESNEQFF | TGTGCCAGCAGAGAGTCCAATGAGCAGTTCTTC
- | TRBJ1-6 | TRBV6-5 | 13 | - | CASTRDRNSPLHF | TGTGCCAGCACCCGGGATAGGAATTCACCCCTCCACTTT
- | TRBJ2-4 | TRBV20-1 | 15 | TRBD1 | CSAPGQGLAKNIQYF | TGCAGTGCTCCCGGACAGGGACTGGCCAAAAACATTCAGTACTTC
- | TRBJ2-5 | TRBV7-6 | 15 | - | CASRQRGGKQETQYF | TGTGCCAGCAGGCAGCGTGGGGGAAAACAAGAGACCCAGTACTTC
- | TRBJ2-7 | TRBV27 | 12 | TRBD1 | CASRDREYEQYF | TGTGCCAGCCGGGACAGGGAGTACGAGCAGTACTTC
- | TRBJ1-6 | TRBV7-6 | 15 | - | CASSWGPGANSPLHF | TGTGCCAGCAGCTGGGGGCCGGGAGCGAATTCACCCCTCCACTTT
once | TRBJ2-1 | TRBV10-3 | 15 | TRBD2 | CAIRTSAGSYNEQFF | TGTGCCATCAGAACTAGCGCCGGATCCTACAATGAGCAGTTCTTC
few | TRBJ1-1 | TRBV7-9 | 19 | - | CASSLGGTRGGIRNTEAFF | TGTGCCAGCAGCTTGGGTGGGACCAGGGGAGGAATAAGGAACACTGAAGCTTTCTTT
few | TRBJ2-3 | TRBV14 | 14 | - | CASSLLNFTDTQYF | TGTGCCAGCAGCCTTTTAAATTTCACAGATACGCAGTATTTT
- | TRBJ2-5 | TRBV20-1 | 14 | TRBD2 | CSASLLAGYQNQYF | TGCAGTGCTAGCTTGCTAGCGGGATACCAAAATCAGTACTTC
- | TRBJ2-7 | TRBV29-1 | 14 | TRBD1 | CSVEDRQGAGEQYF | TGCAGCGTTGAAGACCGACAGGGGGCTGGGGAGCAGTACTTC
few | TRBJ2-7 | TRBV20-1 | 15 | TRBD2 | CSASSGTSGSYEQYF | TGCAGTGCTTCCTCCGGGACTAGCGGGTCCTACGAGCAGTACTTC
- | TRBJ2-1 | TRBV7-9 | 11 | - | CASSPVIEQFF | TGTGCCAGCAGCCCCGTAATTGAGCAGTTCTTC
few | TRBJ1-5 | TRBV13 | 15 | TRBD1 | CASSPGGKGNQPQHF | TGTGCCAGCAGCCCAGGGGGTAAGGGCAATCAGCCCCAGCATTTT
- | TRBJ1-2 | TRBV14 | 11 | - | CASSQDVYASF | TGTGCCAGCAGCCAAGACGTTTATGCCAGCTTC
- | TRBJ2-1 | TRBV19 | 14 | TRBD2 | CASTQAGPYNEQFF | TGTGCCAGCACCCAAGCGGGACCCTACAATGAGCAGTTCTTC
few | TRBJ2-1 | TRBV29-1 | 14 | TRBD2 | CSAETSGSGNEQFF | TGCAGCGCTGAGACTAGCGGGAGTGGCAATGAGCAGTTCTTC
- | TRBJ2-5 | TRBV7-2 | 17 | - | CASSLGRGTSTTETQYF | TGTGCCAGCAGCTTAGGTCGGGGGACATCGACCACCGAGACCCAGTACTTC
- | TRBJ1-2 | TRBV7-2 | 16 | TRBD1 | CASSLDRGEVLYGYTF | TGTGCCAGCAGCCTTGACAGGGGGGAGGTTCTTTATGGCTACACCTTC
few | TRBJ1-1 | TRBV7-9 | 14 | - | CASSLFGTNTEAFF | TGTGCCAGCAGCTTATTCGGGACAAATACTGAAGCTTTCTTT
- | TRBJ1-2 | TRBV20-1 | 15 | TRBD1 | CSARDDRGMNYGYTF | TGCAGTGCTAGAGATGACAGGGGGATGAACTATGGCTACACCTTC
- | TRBJ1-5 | TRBV15 | 16 | TRBD1 | CATSRDDRGLNQPQHF | TGTGCCACCAGCAGAGACGACAGGGGATTGAATCAGCCCCAGCATTTT
few | TRBJ2-7 | TRBV2 | 15 | - | CASSRLRTNHDEQYF | TGTGCCAGCTCGCGACTGAGGACAAATCACGACGAGCAGTACTTC
few | TRBJ2-6 | TRBV20-1 | 15 | - | CSARGADSGANVLTF | TGCAGTGCTAGGGGGGCGGACTCTGGGGCCAACGTCCTGACTTTC
- | TRBJ1-4 | TRBV15 | 16 | - | CATSRPGGQANEKLFF | TGTGCCACCAGCCGTCCGGGGGGGCAAGCTAATGAAAAACTGTTTTTT
few | TRBJ2-7 | TRBV28 | 16 | TRBD1 | CASSFQKDRGAYEQYF | TGTGCCAGCAGTTTTCAGAAAGACAGGGGAGCCTACGAGCAGTACTTC
- | TRBJ2-7 | TRBV27 | 16 | - | CASSLSIRGGPYEQYF | TGTGCCAGCAGTTTATCAATCCGAGGGGGGCCCTACGAGCAGTACTTC
- | TRBJ1-1 | TRBV18 | 15 | - | CASSPFRTENTEAFF | TGTGCCAGCTCACCATTCAGGACCGAGAACACTGAAGCTTTCTTT
few | TRBJ2-5 | TRBV20-1 | 14 | - | CSARAARVGETQYF | TGCAGTGCTAGAGCCGCTCGGGTGGGAGAGACCCAGTACTTC
- | TRBJ2-1 | TRBV15 | 17 | TRBD2 | CATSSTSGSFRVDEQFF | TGTGCCACCAGCTCTACTAGCGGGAGCTTCAGGGTCGATGAGCAGTTCTTC
- | TRBJ2-1 | TRBV12-3/TRBV12-4 | 15 | TRBD1 | CASIAGQGAYNEQFF | TGTGCCAGCATCGCGGGACAGGGGGCCTACAATGAGCAGTTCTTC
few | TRBJ1-5 | TRBV6-2/TRBV6-3 | 13 | - | CASSYVRDIGEHF | TGTGCCAGCAGTTACGTCAGGGACATCGGGGAGCATTTT
- | TRBJ1-1 | TRBV12-5 | 15 | - | CASGLVGGLGTEAFF | TGTGCTAGTGGTTTGGTTGGAGGGCTTGGTACTGAAGCTTTCTTT
- | TRBJ2-4 | TRBV7-9 | 14 | - | CASSPPEAKNIQCF | TGTGCCAGCAGCCCCCCCGAGGCCAAAAACATTCAGTGCTTC
- | TRBJ2-3 | TRBV7-9 | 16 | TRBD1 | CASSLSQTGEVNTQYF | TGTGCCAGCAGCTTAAGTCAGACAGGGGAGGTAAATACGCAGTATTTT
few | TRBJ2-3 | TRBV10-3 | 11 | - | CAIKRTDTQYF | TGTGCCATCAAACGGACAGATACGCAGTATTTT
- | TRBJ2-3 | TRBV7-9 | 18 | TRBD2 | CASSRILAGGPSTDTQYF | TGTGCCAGCAGCCGCATCCTAGCGGGAGGGCCGAGCACAGATACGCAGTATTTT
- | TRBJ2-1 | TRBV6-6 | 15 | - | CASSSEGFVYNEQFF | TGTGCCAGCAGTTCGGAAGGGTTCGTGTACAATGAGCAGTTCTTC
- | TRBJ2-7 | TRBV27 | 13 | - | CASSLSLVAAQYF | TGTGCCAGCAGTTTATCATTAGTTGCGGCGCAGTACTTC
few | TRBJ2-1 | TRBV5-1 | 15 | TRBD2 | CASSWTSGPLNEQFF | TGCGCCAGCAGCTGGACTAGCGGGCCGCTCAATGAGCAGTTCTTC
few | TRBJ2-7 | TRBV4-3 | 15 | - | CASSQDRRFSYEQYF | TGCGCCAGCAGCCAAGACAGACGTTTCTCCTACGAGCAGTACTTC
few | TRBJ2-5 | TRBV7-8 | 12 | - | CASSQMEETQYF | TGTGCCAGCAGCCAGATGGAAGAGACCCAGTACTTC